This note documents a single T cell receptor (beta chain) sequence. Antigen specificity is unknown. An end of the junction differs from the germline gene, which may be a read error. The germline V gene encodes CDR1 SGHTA and CDR2 FQGTGA. CDR3 size: 17 residues. RNA transcripts provided the source from which TCR beta CDR3 regions were amplified. A set of HTBI primers served as the primers for a first-round RT-PCR of the TCR CDR3. TCRdb redid the calling of the multiplex PCR reads with MiXCR, one entry per CDR3 protein. The sample has about 840,000 distinct CDR3 sequences; more than 30% are singletons. This entry comes from a study of T cells in Graves' hyperthyroidism and ophthalmopathy. Broader study findings: The majority of expanded thyroid clonotypes above 0.001 also appeared in blood.

Aged 18 to 65, the patients had hyperthyroidism that was newly diagnosed and had lasted under 2 months. This receptor was obtained from a man aged 18 to 29 with Graves' hyperthyroidism. The sample consisted of blood. This chain connects TRBV7-3 to TRBJ2-5, with 7 bases matching TRBD2. The CDR3 spells CASSQVLAWGGEETQYF. Written as DNA, the CDR3 is TGCGCCAGCAGCCAAGTCCTTGCATGGGGGGGGGAAGAGACCCAGTACTTC.